These 3 T cell receptor beta chains share one sample of origin, sequenced in a study of low-dose radiotherapy and immunotherapy resistance in tumors. Specified time point: after trial treatment. The treatment is: LDRT plus nivolumab, ipilimumab, low-dose cyclophosphamide and aspirin (RACIN trial). Over about 18 PCR cycles, TCRs were amplified from a constant-region primer and V-primer adapter. TCRdb used MiXCR to reprocess the reads, holding one entry per CDR3 protein. This table holds roughly 50,000 distinct CDR3 sequences, around 34% found once. The sample consisted of PBMCs, taken after low-dose radiotherapy plus immunotherapy. Every receptor here comes from a male donor with rectosigmoid adenocarcinoma.

The chain combines TRBV4-1 with TRBJ2-5; 8 bases fit TRBD1. This CDR3 spans 16 amino acids. The junction had 7 bases not matched to a gene; V was cut back by 0 bases and J by 4 bases. Germline assignment: CDR1 MGHRA and CDR2 YSYEKL. The DNA of the CDR3 is TGCGCCAGCAGCCAAGATAGACAGGGGCGGCGAGAGACCCAGTACTTC. It translates to CASSQDRQGRRETQYF.

This clonotype occurred many times. V usage is TRBV14 and J usage is TRBJ2-4, with 7 bases that match TRBD1. Germline trimming cut 4 bases from V and 7 bases from J; bases unmatched to any gene: 4. CDR3 length: 13 residues. Germline CDR1 and CDR2: SGHDN and FVKESK. This chain's CDR3 is CASSPTGSNIQYF. CDR3 DNA: TGTGCCAGCAGCCCGACAGGGTCTAACATTCAGTACTTC.

Ten or more counts support this clonotype. The V call is TRBV28, the J call TRBJ2-7, with 9 bases that match TRBD2. This CDR3 is 16 amino acids long. The germline V gene encodes CDR1 MDHEN and CDR2 SYDVKM. V lost 1 base, J lost 2 bases, and 6 bases stayed unmatched. The CDR3 protein is CASSLYSSGIAYEQYF. The CDR3 DNA reads TGTGCCAGCAGTTTATACTCTAGCGGGATAGCCTACGAGCAGTACTTC.